These T cell receptor beta chains were read from a single sample in a study of blood T cell repertoires in COVID-19. Data came from immunoSEQ multiplex PCR; TCRdb stores just in-frame clones and leaves some out. Among roughly 92,000 clones listed, over 75% were seen once. Material for sequencing was peripheral blood. The receptors were sampled from a man between 45 and 60 years old with acute or convalescent COVID-19. CDR3s include the opening cysteine and the closing phenylalanine or tryptophan. Fields, in order: V gene, clone size, J gene, D gene, CDR3 DNA, CDR3 protein. A D gene is named only where the DNA matches it firmly. The size field is filled for only some rows; it gives once, few, many or a size class.

TRBV2,-,TRBJ2-2,-,TGTGCCAGCAGTGAAGCAGTGGGGGGCGGGGAGCTGTTTTTT,CASSEAVGGGELFF
TRBV11-2,once,TRBJ2-2,-,TGTGCCAGCAGCTTAGTCGCCGGGACGAACACCGGGGAGCTGTTTTTT,CASSLVAGTNTGELFF
TRBV6-5,once,TRBJ2-7,-,TGTGCCAGCAGTAGACGGGGTGACGGCGAGCAGTACTTC,CASSRRGDGEQYF
TRBV24-1,-,TRBJ2-1,TRBD2,TGTGCCACCAGCGACGGACGGCGACTAGCGGGAGGGGAGCAGTTCTTC,CATSDGRRLAGGEQFF
TRBV6-1,-,TRBJ2-1,-,TGTGCCAGCAGTGAAGTGGCAACCCCTTTAACCAATGAGCAGTTCTTC,CASSEVATPLTNEQFF
TRBV24-1,-,TRBJ2-5,-,TGTGCCACCAGTGACTCCCTCGAGGGTGTAGAGACCCAGTACTTC,CATSDSLEGVETQYF
TRBV10-2,-,TRBJ2-1,TRBD1,TGCGCCAGCAGTGAACCACAGGGGCGATTCTTC,CASSEPQGRFF
TRBV9,-,TRBJ2-3,-,TGTGCCAGCAGCGTAGCTGGCCAGGGAAGCACAGATACGCAGTATTTT,CASSVAGQGSTDTQYF
TRBV6-5,-,TRBJ2-7,TRBD1,TGTGCCAGCAGTAGACCGGGACAGACCTCCTACGAGCAGTACTTC,CASSRPGQTSYEQYF
TRBV2,-,TRBJ2-7,-,TGTGCCAGCAGTGTCTCGCTAGCTCAGCAGTACTTC,CASSVSLAQQYF
TRBV14,once,TRBJ2-1,TRBD2,TGTGCCAGCAGCCAAGGACTAGCGGGAGGATGGTCCTACAATGAGCAGTTCTTC,CASSQGLAGGWSYNEQFF
TRBV2,-,TRBJ1-6,-,TGTGCCAGCAGTGGGATCGCAGGGCGGGAGTCACCCCTCCACTTT,CASSGIAGRESPLHF
TRBV6-2/TRBV6-3,-,TRBJ2-5,TRBD1,TGTGCCAGCAGTCCCGGGACAGGGGGCGACGCCCAAGAGACCCAGTACTTC,CASSPGTGGDAQETQYF
TRBV21-1,-,TRBJ2-3,-,TGTGCCAGCAGCAGTCCCCTTCAGGACAGGTGGCTGGATACGCAGTATTTT,CASSSPLQDRWLDTQYF
TRBV19,-,TRBJ2-5,TRBD1,TGTGCCAGTAGTCACCGGGACAGACAAGAGACCCAGTACTTC,CASSHRDRQETQYF
TRBV3-1/TRBV3-2,-,TRBJ2-7,TRBD2,TGTGCCAGCAGCCAAGGCTCTAGCGGCTCCTACGAGCAGTACTTC,CASSQGSSGSYEQYF
TRBV5-1,once,TRBJ1-6,-,TGCGCCAGCAGCGGGGGGTCGGTAGGGAGTTCACCCCTCCACTTT,CASSGGSVGSSPLHF
TRBV6-1,-,TRBJ1-2,TRBD1,TGTGCCAGCAGTGAACGACGGACAGGCCTCAACTATGGCTACACCTTC,CASSERRTGLNYGYTF
TRBV3-1/TRBV3-2,once,TRBJ2-1,TRBD1,TGTGCCAGCAGCCCATCCGGGACAGCAAGCGGTGAGCAGTTCTTC,CASSPSGTASGEQFF
TRBV19,once,TRBJ1-5,-,TGTGCCAGTAAAATTCGTGGCAATCAGCCCCAGCATTTT,CASKIRGNQPQHF
TRBV6-4,-,TRBJ1-3,-,TGTGCCAGCAGGTCACGTCTTGCGGGAGGTGAAAACACCATATATTTT,CASRSRLAGGENTIYF
TRBV5-5,-,TRBJ1-5,-,TGTGCCAGCAGCCTCGACAGCCGGGCGAGCAATCAGCCCCAGCATTTT,CASSLDSRASNQPQHF
TRBV18,-,TRBJ1-2,-,TGTGCCAGCACGGACAAAGCTAACTATGGCTACACCTTC,CASTDKANYGYTF
TRBV14,-,TRBJ2-5,TRBD1,TGTGCCAGCAGCCCAGGGGGCGTGGAGACCCAGTACTTC,CASSPGGVETQYF
TRBV27,-,TRBJ1-6,-,TGTGCCAGCAGTCACAGGGAAGATTCACCCCTCCACTTT,CASSHREDSPLHF
TRBV6-2/TRBV6-3,-,TRBJ2-1,TRBD2,TGTGCCAGCAGTTACCCAGGACTAGGCGGGAGACCCAAGCAGTTCTTC,CASSYPGLGGRPKQFF
TRBV10-1,-,TRBJ2-7,TRBD2,TGCGCCAGCAGTGAGTCGAGACTAGCGCGCTCCTACGAGCAGTACTTC,CASSESRLARSYEQYF
TRBV5-6,few,TRBJ1-6,-,TGTGCCAGCAGCCCCGGGGATAGCTCCTATAATTCACCCCTCCACTTT,CASSPGDSSYNSPLHF
TRBV5-1,-,TRBJ2-2,-,TGCGCCAGCAGCTTAGAAGAGCTCACCGGGGAGCTGTTTTTT,CASSLEELTGELFF
TRBV19,-,TRBJ1-2,-,TGTGCCAGTAGTATGCCGGGGTTTGGTGGCTACACCTTC,CASSMPGFGGYTF
TRBV3-1/TRBV3-2,-,TRBJ1-1,TRBD1,TGTGCCAGCAGCCATACCCGCCCGGGACAGGGGAACACTGAAGCTTTCTTT,CASSHTRPGQGNTEAFF
TRBV3-1/TRBV3-2,-,TRBJ2-7,TRBD2,TGTGCCAGCCGAACTAGCGGGACGAGCGAGCAGTACTTC,CASRTSGTSEQYF
TRBV9,-,TRBJ2-7,TRBD2,TGTGCCAGCAGCGTTGCCGCGAGCGGGAGCAATCCCGAGCAGTACTTC,CASSVAASGSNPEQYF
TRBV12-3/TRBV12-4,-,TRBJ1-6,-,TGTGCCAGCAGTTTTGCGGGGAATTCACCCCTCCACTTT,CASSFAGNSPLHF
TRBV12-3/TRBV12-4,-,TRBJ2-5,TRBD1,TGTGCCAGCAGTCTTGACAGGGAAGAGACCCAGTACTTC,CASSLDREETQYF
TRBV9,-,TRBJ2-5,TRBD1,TGTGCCAGCAGCGGCCGGGACAGGGGTGGAGAGACCCAGTACTTC,CASSGRDRGGETQYF
TRBV7-9,-,TRBJ2-1,TRBD2,TGTGCCAGCAGCTTAGAGGGGACTACGAATGAGCAGTTCTTC,CASSLEGTTNEQFF
TRBV7-9,-,TRBJ2-3,-,TGTGCCAGCAGCTTAGACAGGGGCACAGATACGCAGTATTTT,CASSLDRGTDTQYF
TRBV2,-,TRBJ2-3,-,TGTGCCAGCGGTCGGCGGGGGCAGATAGGAGATACGCAGTATTTT,CASGRRGQIGDTQYF
TRBV7-2,-,TRBJ2-4,-,TGTGCCAGCAGCTTAGATGCAGGGTCCGCCAAAAACATTCAGTACTTC,CASSLDAGSAKNIQYF
TRBV4-1,-,TRBJ1-4,-,TGCGCCAGCAGCCAGGGTTGGGGGCTAACTAATGAAAAACTGTTTTTT,CASSQGWGLTNEKLFF
TRBV19,-,TRBJ2-7,TRBD1,TGTGCCAGTAAAGAGACGACAGGGGTTCGTTGGGCCTACGAGCAGTACTTC,CASKETTGVRWAYEQYF
TRBV5-8,-,TRBJ2-5,TRBD2,TGTGCCAGCAGCGTCGGGACTAGCGGTTACCAAGAGACCCAGTACTTC,CASSVGTSGYQETQYF
TRBV29-1,few,TRBJ1-2,-,TGCAGCGTTGAGACGACAAGGGGGATGGGTGGCTACACCTTC,CSVETTRGMGGYTF
TRBV10-3,-,TRBJ2-7,-,TGTGCCATCAGTGAGTCTTCTGAGGGCTCCTACGAGCAGTACTTC,CAISESSEGSYEQYF
TRBV27,-,TRBJ2-3,TRBD2,TGTGCCAGCACCTTCCAGCGGGAGTTAGATACGCAGTATTTT,CASTFQRELDTQYF
TRBV7-7,-,TRBJ2-5,TRBD1,TGTGCCAGCAGCTCCGACAGGGGACAAGAGACCCAGTACTTC,CASSSDRGQETQYF
TRBV2,few,TRBJ2-5,-,TGTGCCAGCGGCGAAGGAGGGGGTCAAGAGACCCAGTACTTC,CASGEGGGQETQYF
TRBV6-4,-,TRBJ1-5,-,TGTGCCAGCAGTGACGGGACAAACAATCAGCCCCAGCATTTT,CASSDGTNNQPQHF
TRBV6-2/TRBV6-3,-,TRBJ1-1,TRBD1,TGTGCCAGCAGTTACTCAAACCGAGGGACAGAGAACACTGAAGCTTTCTTT,CASSYSNRGTENTEAFF
TRBV4-3,-,TRBJ1-4,-,TGCGCCAGCAGCCTCAGGGCAACTAATGAAAAACTGTTTTTT,CASSLRATNEKLFF